These 18 T cell receptor beta chains were all obtained from the same sample, sequenced in a study of blood T cells in healthy people across ages. A J-beta primer mix and a sample-barcoded 5' primer were used in a second PCR of about 7 to 12 cycles. A single record per CDR3 protein comes from TCRdb applying MiXCR to the 5' RACE reads. The table includes just under 750,000 distinct CDR3 sequences, about 20% detected once. The sequencing sample was made of blood. All receptors come from a man aged 70 or older in good health.

The rearrangement links TRBV20-1 to TRBJ2-3; D could derive from TRBD1 or TRBD2 (5 bases each). Per the germline V gene, CDR1 is DFQATT and CDR2 is SNEGSKA (reference sequence). This CDR3 spans 18 amino acids. Trimming stripped 0 bases from V and 4 bases from J, with 23 bases between. The DNA of the CDR3 is TGCAGTGCTAGAGATAGACCGGGACCCCCGACCGGGGCAGATACGCAGTATTTT. It translates to CSARDRPGPPTGADTQYF.

The gene calls are TRBV20-1 and TRBJ1-1; D might be TRBD1 (6 bases). CDR3 length: 13 residues. Germline assignment: CDR1 DFQATT and CDR2 SNEGSKA (reference sequence). The CDR3 sequence is CRGVGGRNTEAFF. DNA for the CDR3: TGCAGGGGGGTAGGGGGACGAAACACTGAAGCTTTCTTT.

This chain uses TRBV6-1 with TRBJ2-7; D unclear. Germline loops: CDR1 MNHNS, CDR2 SASEGT. The CDR3 has 15 residues. V was shortened by 0 bases and J by 5 bases, with 14 bases between the two germline ends. The CDR3 DNA reads TGTGCCAGCAGTGAAGCAAGTGACGGTTCTAACGAGCAGTACTTC. This sequence encodes CASSEASDGSNEQYF.

The chain is built from TRBV28 and TRBJ2-3, with 8 bases lining up with TRBD1. The trim removed 6 bases at V and 4 bases at J, leaving 6 bases unmatched. The CDR3 is 14 residues long. The germline gives CDR1 MDHEN, CDR2 SYDVKM. The CDR3, as DNA: TGTGCCAGCAGGCGGGACAGGTCACCAGATACGCAGTATTTT. Translated: CASRRDRSPDTQYF.

The chain uses TRBV20-1 and TRBJ1-2; TRBD1 matches 9 bases. Losses at the gene ends were 6 bases for V and 5 bases for J; bases not matched to a gene: 13. The V gene's germline CDR1 is DFQATT and CDR2 SNEGSKA (reference sequence). The CDR3 totals 15 residues. The CDR3 here is CSAPTGQGIGYGYTF. Here the CDR3 DNA reads TGCAGTGCACCGACCGGACAGGGGATAGGGTATGGCTACACCTTC.

The V and J genes are TRBV2 and TRBJ2-5; D tentatively fits TRBD1 or TRBD2 (5 bases each). The CDR3 totals 12 residues. V lost 7 bases and J 11 bases, leaving 17 bases between the germline ends. CDR1 is SNHLY and CDR2 is FYNNEI in the germline V gene. The CDR3 here is CASKGTAGEQYF. In DNA form, the CDR3 reads TGTGCCAGCAAAGGGACGGCCGGGGAGCAGTACTTC.

With respect to this clonotype: The final CDR3 position lacks the conserved phenylalanine or tryptophan, pointing to a likely read error. The CDR3 DNA is TGTGCCAGTAGTATAACGGACTCTGACGAGACCCAGTACCTC. This codes for CASSITDSDETQYL. The gene calls are TRBV19 and TRBJ2-5; maybe TRBD2 (5 bases). V lost 2 bases to trimming and J lost 5 bases, with 12 bases between them. Germline V gene lookup returns CDR1 LNHDA and CDR2 SQIVND (reference sequence). This CDR3 comprises 14 residues.

This clonotype was detected a few times. The chain recombines TRBV6-6 with TRBJ2-1, with 13 bases aligning to TRBD2. V was pared by 6 bases and J by 8 bases, with 10 bases of the junction left unmatched. This CDR3 has 16 residues. Germline lookup yields CDR1 MNHNY and CDR2 SVGAGI (reference sequence). Written as DNA, the CDR3 is TGTGCCAGCAGCCCTCGACTAGCGGGGGGCGGGGATGAGCAGTTCTTC. Residues: CASSPRLAGGGDEQFF.

The rearrangement joins TRBV7-9 to TRBJ2-7, with 8 bases fitting TRBD1. V dropped 7 bases and J dropped 0; count of bases not matched to a gene: 5. This CDR3 is 14 amino acids long. The V gene's germline CDR1 is SEHNR and CDR2 FQNEAQ (reference sequence). The CDR3 DNA reads TGTGCCAGCACCCGGGACAGGTCCTCCTACGAGCAGTACTTC. It yields the protein CASTRDRSSYEQYF.

This clonotype has just a few counts. The V gene is TRBV24-1, the J gene TRBJ2-1; 13 bases are a match to TRBD2. CDR3 length: 15 amino acids. The germline V gene encodes CDR1 KGHDR and CDR2 SFDVKD. J lost 6 bases, V lost 6 bases, and 4 bases had no gene match. As DNA, the CDR3 is TGTGCCACCAGTCGGACTAGCGGGGGATTCAATGAGCAGTTCTTC. It encodes CATSRTSGGFNEQFF.

This clonotype was seen only a few times. The chain couples TRBV28 to TRBJ1-1, with a tentative D call TRBD1 (5 bases). The V gene lost 5 bases and the J gene lost 6 bases, with 19 bases spanning the gap. Germline CDR1 is MDHEN and CDR2 is SYDVKM. The CDR3 covers 15 residues. The CDR3 DNA reads as TGTGCCAGCAGTCACAACAGCGGGGCGCTGGCTGAAGCTTTCTTT. Its protein product is CASSHNSGALAEAFF.

This clonotype was seen a handful of times. The chain links TRBV6-1 to TRBJ1-2; 10 nucleotides match TRBD1. Unmatched junction bases numbered 3, after V lost 3 bases and J lost 8 bases. The length of the CDR3 is 13 residues. CDR1 is MNHNS, CDR2 SASEGT, per germline. The CDR3 nucleotides are TGTGCCAGCAGTGATAGGGACAGGGGCGGCTACACCTTC. It translates to CASSDRDRGGYTF.

In its sample, this clonotype was seen a few times. The rearrangement links TRBV11-1 to TRBJ2-3; D tentatively fits TRBD1 or TRBD2 (6 bases each). The CDR3 covers 17 residues. Between the trimmed V and J ends, which lost 1 base and 3 bases, there was a span of 17 bases. Germline V gene sequence: CDR1 SGHAT, CDR2 FQDESV (reference sequence). CDR3 protein: CASSLEVGGGVTDTQYF. The CDR3, as DNA: TGTGCCAGCAGCTTAGAGGTAGGGGGAGGAGTGACAGATACGCAGTATTTT.

The chain joins TRBV6-1 to TRBJ2-7; 8 bases align to TRBD2. The CDR3 sequence is 13 residues long. Germline CDR1 and CDR2: MNHNS and SASEGT. With V trimmed by 9 bases and J by 2 bases, 6 bases remained unmatched. The CDR3 DNA sequence: TGTGCCAGTGGGGCTAGCGGGCCCTACGAGCAGTACTTC. Residues: CASGASGPYEQYF.

The chain has TRBV6-5 and TRBJ2-3; D not resolved. Between the trimmed V and J ends, which lost 0 bases and 0 bases, there was a span of 13 bases. This CDR3 is built from 17 residues. From germline, CDR1 is MNHEY and CDR2 SVGAGI. CDR3 sequence (DNA): TGTGCCAGCAGTTACTCGATAGCCGGTACTAGCACAGATACGCAGTATTTT. The encoded protein is CASSYSIAGTSTDTQYF.

This chain links TRBV20-1 with TRBJ2-2, with no clear D. Germline CDR1 DFQATT, CDR2 SNEGSKA (reference sequence). Trimming pared 1 base from V and 3 bases from J, leaving 6 bases between. CDR3 length: 13 residues. CDR3 coding DNA: TGCAGTGCTAGAGTACAGTACACCGGGGAGCTGTTTTTT. As protein: CSARVQYTGELFF.

J is TRBJ2-1 and V is TRBV16, with 7 bases identical to TRBD1. Germline assignment: CDR1 KGHSY and CDR2 FQNENV. The CDR3 covers 13 residues. The J segment lost 8 bases and the V segment lost 2 bases, leaving 3 bases of the junction unmatched. DNA of the CDR3: TGTGCCAGCAGCCAAGAGACAGGGCATGAGCAGTTCTTC. Translating gives CASSQETGHEQFF.

The rearrangement uses TRBV12-3 or TRBV12-4 and TRBJ2-7; 7 bases align to TRBD1. Germline trimming cut 6 bases from V and 0 bases from J; bases unmatched to any gene: 11. This CDR3 has 16 residues. CDR3 residues: CASSIPVRGSSYEQYF. The CDR3, as DNA: TGTGCCAGCAGCATCCCTGTCAGGGGGAGCTCCTACGAGCAGTACTTC.